This TCR beta chain was found in a study of blood T cell repertoires in COVID-19. The wider study: From T cells, B-cell-depleted T cells, or PBMCs came the material, which was cDNA or gDNA.

This CDR3 comprises 16 residues. Germline CDR1 reads MGHRA; CDR2 reads YSYEKL. V lost 1 base and J 0 bases, leaving 11 bases between the germline ends. Assignment of participants to cohorts was predicated upon participant-reported clinical history. Sequencing used immunoSEQ multiplex PCR; TCRdb keeps in-frame clones, though not all of them. The sample has 200,000 to 250,000 clones, 80% to 90% seen once. The sequenced material came from PBMCs or T cells enriched from blood (not recorded which). This chain joins TRBV4-1 and TRBJ2-3, with D perhaps TRBD2 (6 bases). This sequence was found in a woman in her 40s with acute COVID-19. The CDR3, as DNA: TGCGCCAGCAGCCAAGGGGGAAGCGGGAGCACAGATACGCAGTATTTT. It is translated as CASSQGGSGSTDTQYF.